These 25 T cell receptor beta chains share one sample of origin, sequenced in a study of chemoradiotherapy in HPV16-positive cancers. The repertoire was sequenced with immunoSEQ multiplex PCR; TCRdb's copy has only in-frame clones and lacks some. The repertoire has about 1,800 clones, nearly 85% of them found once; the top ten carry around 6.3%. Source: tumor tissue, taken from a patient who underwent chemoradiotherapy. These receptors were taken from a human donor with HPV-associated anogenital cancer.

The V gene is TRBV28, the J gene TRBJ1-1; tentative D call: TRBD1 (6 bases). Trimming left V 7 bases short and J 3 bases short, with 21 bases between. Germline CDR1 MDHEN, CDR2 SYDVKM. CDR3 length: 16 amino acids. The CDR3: CASTHSYRGSDTEAFF. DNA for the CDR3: TGTGCCAGCACCCATAGTTATAGGGGGTCGGACACTGAAGCTTTCTTT. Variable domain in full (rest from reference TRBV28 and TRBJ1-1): DVKVTQSSRYLVKRTGEKVFLECVQDMDHENMFWYRQDPGLGLRLIYFSYDVKMKEKGDIPEGYSVSREKKERFSLILESASTNQTSMYLCASTHSYRGSDTEAFFGQGTRLTVV.

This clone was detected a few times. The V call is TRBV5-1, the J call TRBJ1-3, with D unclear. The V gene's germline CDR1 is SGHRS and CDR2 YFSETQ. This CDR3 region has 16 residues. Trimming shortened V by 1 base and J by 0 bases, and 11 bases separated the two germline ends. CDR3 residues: CASSLYGLNSGNTIYF. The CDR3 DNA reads TGCGCCAGCAGCTTGTATGGGCTCAACTCTGGAAACACCATATATTTT.

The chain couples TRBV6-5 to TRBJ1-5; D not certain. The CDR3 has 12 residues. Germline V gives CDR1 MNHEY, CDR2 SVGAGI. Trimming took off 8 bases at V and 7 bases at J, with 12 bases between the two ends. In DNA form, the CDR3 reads TGTGCCAGCGGGGATCTTTGGCAGCCCCAGCATTTT. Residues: CASGDLWQPQHF.

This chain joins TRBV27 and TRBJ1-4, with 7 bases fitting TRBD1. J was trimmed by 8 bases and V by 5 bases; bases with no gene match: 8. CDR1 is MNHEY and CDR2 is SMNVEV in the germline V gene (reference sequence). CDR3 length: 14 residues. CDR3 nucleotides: TGTGCCAGCAGTCTAAACAGGGGCCGGGAAAAACTGTTTTTT. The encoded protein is CASSLNRGREKLFF.

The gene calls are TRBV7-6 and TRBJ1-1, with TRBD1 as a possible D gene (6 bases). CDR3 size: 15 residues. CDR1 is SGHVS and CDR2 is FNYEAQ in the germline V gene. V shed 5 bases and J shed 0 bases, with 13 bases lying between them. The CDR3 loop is CASSPYDRMNTEAFF. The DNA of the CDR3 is TGTGCCAGCAGCCCCTACGACAGGATGAACACTGAAGCTTTCTTT.

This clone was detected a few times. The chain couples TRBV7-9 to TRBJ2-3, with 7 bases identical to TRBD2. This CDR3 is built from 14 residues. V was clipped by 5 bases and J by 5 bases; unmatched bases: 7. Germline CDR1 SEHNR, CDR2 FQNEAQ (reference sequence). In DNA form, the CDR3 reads TGTGCCAGCAGCCCCCAAGCGGGGCGAGATACGCAGTATTTT. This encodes CASSPQAGRDTQYF. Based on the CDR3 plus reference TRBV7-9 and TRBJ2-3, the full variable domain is DTGVSQNPRHKITKRGQNVTFRCDPISEHNRLYWYRQTLGQGPEFLTYFQNEAQLEKSRLLSDRFSAERPKGSFSTLEIQRTEQGDSAMYLCASSPQAGRDTQYFGPGTRLTVL.

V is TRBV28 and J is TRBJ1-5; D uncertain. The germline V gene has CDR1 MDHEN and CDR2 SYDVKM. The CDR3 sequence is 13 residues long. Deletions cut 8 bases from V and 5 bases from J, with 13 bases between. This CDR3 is CASSLGKHQPQHF. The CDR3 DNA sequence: TGTGCCAGCTCCCTTGGGAAACATCAGCCCCAGCATTTT.

Written as DNA, the CDR3 is TGTGCTAGTGGCACCGCGACAGGGGGCGCGGGTCCGTCGAAAGAGACCCAGTACTTC. This translates into CASGTATGGAGPSKETQYF. The J gene is TRBJ2-5, the V gene TRBV12-5; 10 bases are a match to TRBD1. The V gene end was trimmed by 6 bases and the J gene end by 3 bases; junction bases not matched to a gene: 19. CDR1 and CDR2 from the germline V gene are LGHNT and FRNRAP. The CDR3 covers 19 residues.

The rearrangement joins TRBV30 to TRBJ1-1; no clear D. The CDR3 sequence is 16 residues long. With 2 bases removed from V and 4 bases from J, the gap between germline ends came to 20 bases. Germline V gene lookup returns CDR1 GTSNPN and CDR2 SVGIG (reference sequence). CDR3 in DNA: TGTGCCTGGAGTCGTCCCGGAAAGCTATTGCTCACTGAAGCTTTCTTT. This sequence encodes CAWSRPGKLLLTEAFF.

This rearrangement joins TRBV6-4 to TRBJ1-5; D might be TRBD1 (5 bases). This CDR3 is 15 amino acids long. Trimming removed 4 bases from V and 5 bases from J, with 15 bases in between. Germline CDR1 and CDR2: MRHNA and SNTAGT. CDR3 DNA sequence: TGTGCCAGCAGTGTGCAGGGAGGGCTTTATCAGCCCCAGCATTTT. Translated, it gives CASSVQGGLYQPQHF.

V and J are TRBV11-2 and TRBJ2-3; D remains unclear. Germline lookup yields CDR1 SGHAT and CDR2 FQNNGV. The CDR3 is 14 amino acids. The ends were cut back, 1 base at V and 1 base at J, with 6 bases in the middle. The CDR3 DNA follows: TGTGCCAGCAGCTTAGGCACTCGCACAGATACGCAGTATTTT. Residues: CASSLGTRTDTQYF.

DNA of the CDR3: TGCAGTGCCCCAAGGAGTCGAGCGCAGTTCTTC. Translated: CSAPRSRAQFF. The J gene is TRBJ2-1, the V gene TRBV20-1, with D uncertain. From germline, CDR1 is DFQATT and CDR2 SNEGSKA (reference sequence). The CDR3 loop spans 11 amino acids. Trimming shortened V by 6 bases and J by 12 bases, and 15 bases separated the two germline ends.

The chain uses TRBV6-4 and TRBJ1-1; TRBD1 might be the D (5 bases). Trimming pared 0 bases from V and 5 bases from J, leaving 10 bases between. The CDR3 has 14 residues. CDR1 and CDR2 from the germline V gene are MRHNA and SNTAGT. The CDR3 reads CASSDSGDRTEAFF. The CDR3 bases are TGTGCCAGCAGTGACTCAGGGGATAGGACTGAAGCTTTCTTT.

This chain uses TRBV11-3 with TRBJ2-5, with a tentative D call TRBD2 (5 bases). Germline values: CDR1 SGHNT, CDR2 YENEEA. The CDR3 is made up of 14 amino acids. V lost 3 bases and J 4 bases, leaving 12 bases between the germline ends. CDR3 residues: CASSLGRGPETQYF. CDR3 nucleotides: TGTGCCAGCAGCTTGGGGAGAGGGCCAGAGACCCAGTACTTC.

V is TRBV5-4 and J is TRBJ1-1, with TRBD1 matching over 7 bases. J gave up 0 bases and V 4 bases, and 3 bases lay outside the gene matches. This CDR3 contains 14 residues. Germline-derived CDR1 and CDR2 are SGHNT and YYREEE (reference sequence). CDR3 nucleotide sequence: TGTGCCAGCAGCCCGGGACAGATGAACACTGAAGCTTTCTTT. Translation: CASSPGQMNTEAFF.

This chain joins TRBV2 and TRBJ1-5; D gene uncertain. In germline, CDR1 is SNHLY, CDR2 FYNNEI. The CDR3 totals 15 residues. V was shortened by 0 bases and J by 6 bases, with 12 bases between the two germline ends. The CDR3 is CASSEARGSGQPQHF. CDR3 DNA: TGTGCCAGCAGTGAAGCGCGGGGAAGCGGTCAGCCCCAGCATTTT.

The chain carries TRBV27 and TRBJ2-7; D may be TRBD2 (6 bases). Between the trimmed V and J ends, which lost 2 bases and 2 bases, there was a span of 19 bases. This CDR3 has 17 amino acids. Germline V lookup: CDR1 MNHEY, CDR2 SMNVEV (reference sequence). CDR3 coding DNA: TGTGCCAGCAGTTTAGGTTATGGAGGGGAGCCCCCCTACGAGCAGTACTTC. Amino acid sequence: CASSLGYGGEPPYEQYF.

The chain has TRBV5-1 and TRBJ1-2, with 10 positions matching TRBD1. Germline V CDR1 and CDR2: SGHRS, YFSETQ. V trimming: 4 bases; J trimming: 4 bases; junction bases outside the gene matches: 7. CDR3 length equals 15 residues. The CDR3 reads CASSVTGGAVYGYTF. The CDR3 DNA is TGCGCCAGCAGCGTGACAGGGGGCGCGGTCTATGGCTACACCTTC.

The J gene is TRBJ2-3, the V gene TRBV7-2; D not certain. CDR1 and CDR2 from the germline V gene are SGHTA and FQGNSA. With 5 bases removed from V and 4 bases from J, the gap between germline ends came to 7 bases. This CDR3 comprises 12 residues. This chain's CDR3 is CASSLAPDTQYF. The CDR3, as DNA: TGTGCCAGCAGCCTCGCCCCAGATACGCAGTATTTT.

Written as DNA, the CDR3 is TGTGCCAGCAGTAAGAGGGGCTTGGGGTTCTTC. Its translation is CASSKRGLGFF. The rearrangement joins TRBV28 to TRBJ2-1; the D gene could be TRBD1 or TRBD2 (5 bases each). The CDR3 is made up of 11 amino acids. The germline V and J ends were trimmed by 5 bases and 15 bases, with 14 bases remaining between them. Germline V gene lookup returns CDR1 MDHEN and CDR2 SYDVKM.

CDR3 bases: TGTGCCAGCTCCTCCCGCTGGTGGCAAATAGCCAAAAACATTCAGTACTTC. Protein product: CASSSRWWQIAKNIQYF. The chain uses TRBV21-1 and TRBJ2-4; the D call of TRBD1 is as the table states it, not checked on the DNA. TRBV21-1 is a listed pseudogene. The length of the CDR3 is 17 residues.

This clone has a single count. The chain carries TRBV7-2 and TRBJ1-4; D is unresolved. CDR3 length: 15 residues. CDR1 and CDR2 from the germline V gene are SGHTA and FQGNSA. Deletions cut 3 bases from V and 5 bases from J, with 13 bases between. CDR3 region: CASSFGLYLNEKLFF. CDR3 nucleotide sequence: TGTGCCAGCAGCTTCGGACTTTACCTGAATGAAAAACTGTTTTTT.

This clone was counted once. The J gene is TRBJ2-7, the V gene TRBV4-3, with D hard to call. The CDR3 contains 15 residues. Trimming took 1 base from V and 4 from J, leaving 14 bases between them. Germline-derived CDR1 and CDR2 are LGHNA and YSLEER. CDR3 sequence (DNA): TGCGCCAGCAGCCAAGGCGTGCAGGCCCAATACGAGCAGTACTTC. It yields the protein CASSQGVQAQYEQYF.

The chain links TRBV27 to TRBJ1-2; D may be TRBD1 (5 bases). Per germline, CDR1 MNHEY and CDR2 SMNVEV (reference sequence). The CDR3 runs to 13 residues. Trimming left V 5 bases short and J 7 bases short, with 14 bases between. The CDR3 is CASSPSRGIGYTF. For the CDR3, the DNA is TGTGCCAGCAGTCCCTCTCGGGGGATTGGCTACACCTTC.

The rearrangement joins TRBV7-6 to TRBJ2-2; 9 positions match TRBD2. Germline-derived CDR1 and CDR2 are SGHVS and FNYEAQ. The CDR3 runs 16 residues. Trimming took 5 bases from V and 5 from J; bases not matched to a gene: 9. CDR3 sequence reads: CASSAGGGALTGELFF. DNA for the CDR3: TGTGCCAGCAGCGCCGGCGGGGGGGCCTTGACCGGGGAGCTGTTTTTT.